This T cell receptor beta chain was recovered during a study of cytomegalovirus exposure and HLA in healthy donors. PCR was performed using 60 Vbeta and 13 Jbeta primers. This table comes from immunoSEQ multiplex PCR, and its TCRdb copy is limited to in-frame clones, with some not included. The sample includes approximately 100,000 clones, roughly 80% of them seen just once. Study-wide findings and caveats: Across HLA loci, a later analysis found differing TCR association rates, with DRB1 most and HLA-C fewest. Association of a missense DCLRE1C variant with TCR beta V- and J-gene trimming was reported in a later analysis.

This clone has more than one count but fewer than ten. Its antigen is not known. Germline V gene lookup returns CDR1 MGHRA and CDR2 YSYEKL. Trimming removed 1 base at V and 3 bases at J, with 10 bases between. The CDR3 is 15 amino acids. This TCR was sampled from a male donor in good health and CMV-seropositive. Sequenced: PBMCs. V and J are TRBV4-1 and TRBJ1-5; possible D gene TRBD1, 6 bases. CDR3 sequence (DNA): TGCGCCAGCAGCCAAGTATCAGGGGCCAATCAGCCCCAGCATTTT. Translating gives CASSQVSGANQPQHF.